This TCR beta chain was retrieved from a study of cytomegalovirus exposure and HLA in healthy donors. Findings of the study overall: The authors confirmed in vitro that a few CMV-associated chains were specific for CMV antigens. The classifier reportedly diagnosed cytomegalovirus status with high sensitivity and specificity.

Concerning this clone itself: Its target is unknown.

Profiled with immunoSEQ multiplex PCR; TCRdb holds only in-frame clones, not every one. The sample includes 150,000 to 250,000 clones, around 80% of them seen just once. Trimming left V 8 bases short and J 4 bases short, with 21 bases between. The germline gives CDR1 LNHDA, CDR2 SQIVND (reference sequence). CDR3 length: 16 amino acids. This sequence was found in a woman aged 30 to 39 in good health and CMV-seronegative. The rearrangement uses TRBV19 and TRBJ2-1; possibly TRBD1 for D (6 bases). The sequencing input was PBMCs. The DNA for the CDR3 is TGTGCCAGTGCCGGGACAAGGGGTAGGGGTTACAATGAGCAGTTCTTC. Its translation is CASAGTRGRGYNEQFF.